This TCR beta chain was observed in a study of OX40 agonist ivuxolimab in advanced cancers. About the research overall: Ivuxolimab, an agonist antibody against OX40 (CD134), was given to patients. In this trial design, patients received ivuxolimab intravenously at 0.01 to 10 mg/kg every 2 weeks. Points from the study as a whole: Low normalized T-cell clonal expansion was also seen in some nonresponders.

Of note for this clone: What it binds is not known.

The data were produced by immunoSEQ multiplex PCR, yet TCRdb's version contains in-frame clones alone and is incomplete. The sample shows some 52,000 clones, 80% to 85% of them seen only once. This CDR3 has 19 residues. Germline loops: CDR1 SGHRS, CDR2 YFSETQ. Germline trimming cut 0 bases from V and 5 bases from J; bases unmatched to any gene: 7. Source: CD4+ or CD8+ T cells sorted from blood, taken in a trial of the OX40 agonist ivuxolimab. The clonotype originates from an adult with an advanced solid tumor such as melanoma, head and neck, liver or kidney cancer. This chain joins TRBV5-1 and TRBJ2-2, with TRBD2 matching over 16 bases. The CDR3 here is CASSLVIGTSGRGTGELFF. The CDR3 nucleotides read TGCGCCAGCAGCTTGGTAATCGGGACTAGCGGGAGGGGGACCGGGGAGCTGTTTTTT.